These 8 T cell receptor beta chains came from one sample sequenced in a study of blood T cell repertoires in COVID-19. Generated by immunoSEQ multiplex PCR, the TCRdb table keeps only in-frame clones and is missing some. This repertoire shows 20,000 to 30,000 clones, 82% found once; its top ten account for 7.5% to 9%. Sequencing was done on a sample of peripheral blood. The receptors stem from a human donor in a cohort sampled during active COVID-19.

V gene TRBV19 combines with J gene TRBJ2-7, with TRBD1 matching over 7 bases. V dropped 1 base and J dropped 5; count of bases not matched to a gene: 8. The CDR3 consists of 15 residues. Per germline, CDR1 LNHDA and CDR2 SQIVND (reference sequence). CDR3 protein: CASSIAGQVFDEQYF. CDR3 coding DNA: TGTGCCAGTAGTATAGCCGGACAGGTTTTCGACGAGCAGTACTTC.

The chain employs TRBV5-4 and TRBJ2-1; 14 nucleotides agree with TRBD2. With 1 base clipped from V and 6 bases from J, the junction kept 12 bases outside the gene matches. The CDR3 length is 19 residues. Per germline, CDR1 SGHNT and CDR2 YYREEE (reference sequence). CDR3 protein: CASSLRRLAGGPRGNEQFF. CDR3 DNA: TGTGCCAGCAGCTTGCGTCGACTAGCGGGGGGGCCGAGGGGCAATGAGCAGTTCTTC.

The chain recombines TRBV5-1 with TRBJ2-5; 7 positions agree with TRBD2. Germline V gene data show CDR1 as SGHRS and CDR2 as YFSETQ. V gave up 4 bases and J gave up 2 bases; unmatched junction bases: 5. This CDR3 comprises 14 residues. CDR3 coding DNA: TGCGCCAGCAGCGGCGGGACTATACAAGAGACCCAGTACTTC. Amino acid sequence: CASSGGTIQETQYF.

This rearrangement joins TRBV5-6 to TRBJ1-1; TRBD1 aligns across 9 bases. Germline values: CDR1 SGHDT, CDR2 YYEEEE. Germline trimming cut 4 bases from V and 4 bases from J; bases unmatched to any gene: 11. The CDR3 length is 16 residues. The CDR3 DNA reads TGTGCCAGCAGCCCCCACAGGGGGCGAGGCGGCACTGAAGCTTTCTTT. Residues: CASSPHRGRGGTEAFF.

CDR3 protein: CASSRTSGGSYEQYF. Here the CDR3 DNA reads TGTGCCAGCAGTAGGACTAGCGGGGGTTCCTACGAGCAGTACTTC. V gene TRBV6-2 or TRBV6-3 combines with J gene TRBJ2-7; TRBD2 aligns across 13 bases. This CDR3 has 15 amino acids. Germline V CDR1 and CDR2: MNHEY, SVGEGT. The V and J ends lost 5 bases and 1 base, in that order; junction bases with no gene match: 2.

The chain has TRBV4-3 and TRBJ2-5, with D perhaps TRBD2 (6 bases). CDR3 length: 15 amino acids. V was cut by 4 bases and J by 1 base, with 13 bases left in between. CDR1 LGHNA and CDR2 YSLEER come from the germline V gene. The CDR3 protein is CASSPEWGVQETQYF. The CDR3 DNA follows: TGCGCCAGCAGCCCCGAGTGGGGGGTCCAAGAGACCCAGTACTTC.

The V call is TRBV20-1, the J call TRBJ2-7; a possible D gene is TRBD1 (6 bases). V was clipped by 3 bases and J by 3 bases, with 15 bases between them. This CDR3 spans 14 amino acids. CDR1 and CDR2 from the germline V gene are DFQATT and SNEGSKA (reference sequence). DNA of the CDR3: TGCAGTGCTAGTACCAGGGGATTAAGCTACGAGCAGTACTTC. Translating it yields CSASTRGLSYEQYF.

The chain combines TRBV3-1 (or the pseudogene TRBV3-2) with TRBJ1-2, with a possible D match to TRBD1 (5 bases). Trimming cost V 1 base and J 2 bases, with 14 bases left between them. CDR1 is LGHDT, CDR2 YNNKEL, per germline (reference sequence). The CDR3 covers 16 residues. For the CDR3, the DNA is TGTGCCAGCAGCCAAGCGGCAGGGTCTTCGAACTATGGCTACACCTTC. Its translation is CASSQAAGSSNYGYTF.